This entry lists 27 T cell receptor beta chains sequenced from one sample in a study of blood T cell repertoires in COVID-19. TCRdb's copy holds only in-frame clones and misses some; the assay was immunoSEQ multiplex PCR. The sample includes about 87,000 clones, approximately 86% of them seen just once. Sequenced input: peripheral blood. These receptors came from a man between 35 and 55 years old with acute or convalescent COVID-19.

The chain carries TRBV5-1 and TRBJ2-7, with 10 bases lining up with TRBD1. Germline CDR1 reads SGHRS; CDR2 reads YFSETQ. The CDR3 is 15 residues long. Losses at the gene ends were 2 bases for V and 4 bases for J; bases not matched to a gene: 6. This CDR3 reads CASSLQTGGLYEQYF. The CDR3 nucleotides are TGCGCCAGCAGCTTACAGACAGGGGGCCTTTACGAGCAGTACTTC.

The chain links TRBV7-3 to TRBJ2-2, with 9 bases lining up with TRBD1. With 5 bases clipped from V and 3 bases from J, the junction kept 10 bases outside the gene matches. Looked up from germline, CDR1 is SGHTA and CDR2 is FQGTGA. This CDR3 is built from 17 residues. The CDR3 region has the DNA TGTGCCAGCAGCCCCAACCGGGACAGGGCCGACACCGGGGAGCTGTTTTTT. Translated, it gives CASSPNRDRADTGELFF.

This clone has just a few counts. CDR3 sequence reads: CASSSNRGLGGYTF. DNA of the CDR3: TGTGCCAGTAGTTCCAACAGGGGGCTGGGAGGCTACACCTTC. V and J are TRBV19 and TRBJ1-2; 9 bases map to TRBD1. The germline gives CDR1 LNHDA, CDR2 SQIVND (reference sequence). Unmatched junction bases numbered 9, after V lost 5 bases and J lost 8 bases. The CDR3 covers 14 residues.

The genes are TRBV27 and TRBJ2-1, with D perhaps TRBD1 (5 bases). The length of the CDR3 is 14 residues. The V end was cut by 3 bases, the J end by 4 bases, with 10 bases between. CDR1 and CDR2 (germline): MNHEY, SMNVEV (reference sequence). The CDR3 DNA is TGTGCCAGCAGTTTCGTAAACAGGTACAATGAGCAGTTCTTC. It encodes CASSFVNRYNEQFF.

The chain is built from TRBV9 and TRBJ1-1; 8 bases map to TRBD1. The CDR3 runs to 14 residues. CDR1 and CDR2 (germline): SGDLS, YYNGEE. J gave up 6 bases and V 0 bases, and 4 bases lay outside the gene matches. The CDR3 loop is CASSVVAGGSEAFF. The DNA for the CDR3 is TGTGCCAGCAGCGTAGTGGCAGGGGGCTCTGAAGCTTTCTTT.

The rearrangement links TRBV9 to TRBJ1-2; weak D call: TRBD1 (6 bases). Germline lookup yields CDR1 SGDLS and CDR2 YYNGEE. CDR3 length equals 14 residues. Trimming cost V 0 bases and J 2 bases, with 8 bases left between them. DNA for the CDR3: TGTGCCAGCAGCGTAGAAGGACAGAACTATGGCTACACCTTC. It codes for CASSVEGQNYGYTF.

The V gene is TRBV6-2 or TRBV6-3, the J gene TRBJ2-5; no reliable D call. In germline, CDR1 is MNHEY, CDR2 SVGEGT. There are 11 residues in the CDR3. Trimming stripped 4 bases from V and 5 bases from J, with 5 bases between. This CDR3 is CASSSVETQYF. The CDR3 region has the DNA TGTGCCAGCAGTTCAGTGGAGACCCAGTACTTC.

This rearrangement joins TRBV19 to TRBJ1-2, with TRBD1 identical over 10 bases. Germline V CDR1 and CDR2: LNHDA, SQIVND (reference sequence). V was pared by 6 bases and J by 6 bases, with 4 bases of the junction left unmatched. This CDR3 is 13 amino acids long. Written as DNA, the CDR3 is TGTGCCAGTAGCCCGGGACAGGGGAATGGCTACACCTTC. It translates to CASSPGQGNGYTF.

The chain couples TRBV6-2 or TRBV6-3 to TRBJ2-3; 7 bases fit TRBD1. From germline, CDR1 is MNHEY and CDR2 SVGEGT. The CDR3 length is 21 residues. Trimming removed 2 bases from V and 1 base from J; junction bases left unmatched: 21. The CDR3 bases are TGTGCCAGCAGTTACCCCAAGGGCCCCTCGACAGGGCTTATCGGCACAGATACGCAGTATTTT. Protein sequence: CASSYPKGPSTGLIGTDTQYF.

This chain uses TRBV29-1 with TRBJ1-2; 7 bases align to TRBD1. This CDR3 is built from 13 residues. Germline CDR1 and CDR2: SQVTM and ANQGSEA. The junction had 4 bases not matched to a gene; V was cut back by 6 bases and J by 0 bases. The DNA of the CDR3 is TGCAGCGTAGGGGACAGTCCTAACTATGGCTACACCTTC. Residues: CSVGDSPNYGYTF.

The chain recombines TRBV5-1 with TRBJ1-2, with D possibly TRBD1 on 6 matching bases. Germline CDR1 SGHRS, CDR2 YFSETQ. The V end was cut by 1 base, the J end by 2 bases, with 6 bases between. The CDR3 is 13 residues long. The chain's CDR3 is CASSLQGNYGYTF. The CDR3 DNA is TGCGCCAGCAGCTTGCAGGGGAACTATGGCTACACCTTC.

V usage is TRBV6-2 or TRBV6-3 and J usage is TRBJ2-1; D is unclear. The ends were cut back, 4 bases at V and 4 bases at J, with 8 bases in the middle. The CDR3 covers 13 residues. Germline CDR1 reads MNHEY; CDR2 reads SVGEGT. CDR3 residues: CASSSQLYNEQFF. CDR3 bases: TGTGCCAGCAGTTCACAGCTTTACAATGAGCAGTTCTTC.

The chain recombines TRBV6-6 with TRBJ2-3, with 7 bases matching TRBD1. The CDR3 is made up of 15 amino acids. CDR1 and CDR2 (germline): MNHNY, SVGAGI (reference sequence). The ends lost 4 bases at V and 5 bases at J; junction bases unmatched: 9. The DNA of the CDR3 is TGTGCCAGCAGTTCCCTCGACAGGGATCAAGATACGCAGTATTTT. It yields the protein CASSSLDRDQDTQYF.

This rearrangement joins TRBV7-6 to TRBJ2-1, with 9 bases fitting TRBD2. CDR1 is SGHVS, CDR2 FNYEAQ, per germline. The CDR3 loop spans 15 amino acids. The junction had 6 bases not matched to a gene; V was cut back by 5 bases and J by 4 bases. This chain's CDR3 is CASSPRLAGYNEQFF. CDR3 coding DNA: TGTGCCAGCAGCCCGCGGCTAGCGGGGTACAATGAGCAGTTCTTC.

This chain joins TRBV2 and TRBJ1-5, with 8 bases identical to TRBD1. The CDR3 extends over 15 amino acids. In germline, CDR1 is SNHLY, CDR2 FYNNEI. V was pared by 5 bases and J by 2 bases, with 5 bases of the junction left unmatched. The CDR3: CASSSTGVGNQPQHF. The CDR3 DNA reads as TGTGCCAGCAGTTCGACAGGGGTAGGCAATCAGCCCCAGCATTTT.

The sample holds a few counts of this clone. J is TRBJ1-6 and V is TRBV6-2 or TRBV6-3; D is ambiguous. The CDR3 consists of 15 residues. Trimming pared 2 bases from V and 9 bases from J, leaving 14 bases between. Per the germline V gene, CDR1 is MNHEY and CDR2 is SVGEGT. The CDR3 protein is CASSYDLGRSSPLHF. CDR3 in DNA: TGTGCCAGCAGTTACGATCTGGGTCGGAGTTCACCCCTCCACTTT.

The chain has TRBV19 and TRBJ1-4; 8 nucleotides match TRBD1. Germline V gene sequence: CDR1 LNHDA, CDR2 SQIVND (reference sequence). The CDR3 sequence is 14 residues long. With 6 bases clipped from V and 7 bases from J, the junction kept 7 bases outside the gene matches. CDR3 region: CASRKTGEGEKLFF. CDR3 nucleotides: TGTGCCAGTAGAAAGACAGGGGAGGGTGAAAAACTGTTTTTT.

The CDR3: CSASNSSGNTIYF. CDR3 nucleotides: TGCAGTGCTAGTAACTCCTCTGGAAACACCATATATTTT. V is TRBV20-1 and J is TRBJ1-3; no clear D gene. CDR3 length: 13 amino acids. Per germline, CDR1 DFQATT and CDR2 SNEGSKA (reference sequence). V lost 3 bases and J 0 bases, leaving 6 bases between the germline ends.

The CDR3 loop is CASSLERTTTNEKLFF. The CDR3, as DNA: TGTGCCAGCAGCCTCGAAAGGACAACAACTAATGAAAAACTGTTTTTT. The chain uses TRBV13 and TRBJ1-4, with TRBD1 as a possible D gene (5 bases). This CDR3 spans 16 amino acids. CDR1 PRHDT and CDR2 FYEKMQ come from the germline V gene (reference sequence). Trimming took off 5 bases at V and 0 bases at J, with 13 bases between the two ends.

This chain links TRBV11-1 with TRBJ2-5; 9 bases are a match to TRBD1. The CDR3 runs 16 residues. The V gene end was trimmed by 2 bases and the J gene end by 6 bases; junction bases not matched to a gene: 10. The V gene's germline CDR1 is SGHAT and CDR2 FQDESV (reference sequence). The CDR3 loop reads CASSLLSGQGKKTQYF. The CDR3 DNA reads TGTGCCAGCAGCTTACTTTCGGGACAGGGAAAAAAGACCCAGTACTTC. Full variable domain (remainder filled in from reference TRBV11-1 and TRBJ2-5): EAEVAQSPRYKITEKSQAVAFWCDPISGHATLYWYRQILGQGPELLVQFQDESVVDDSQLPKDRFSAERLKGVDSTLKIQPAELGDSAMYLCASSLLSGQGKKTQYFGPGTRLLVL.

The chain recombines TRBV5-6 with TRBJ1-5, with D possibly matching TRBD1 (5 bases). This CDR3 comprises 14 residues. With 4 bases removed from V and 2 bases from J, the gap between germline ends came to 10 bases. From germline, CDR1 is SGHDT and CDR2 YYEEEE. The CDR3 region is CASSNWGGNQPQHF. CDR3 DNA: TGTGCCAGCAGCAACTGGGGGGGCAATCAGCCCCAGCATTTT.

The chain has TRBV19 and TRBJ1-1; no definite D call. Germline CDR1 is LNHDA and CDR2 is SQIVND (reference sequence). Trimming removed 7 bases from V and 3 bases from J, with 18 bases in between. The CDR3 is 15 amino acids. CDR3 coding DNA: TGTGCCAGTACCATAGGAAGTCGAGCGGACACTGAAGCTTTCTTT. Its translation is CASTIGSRADTEAFF.

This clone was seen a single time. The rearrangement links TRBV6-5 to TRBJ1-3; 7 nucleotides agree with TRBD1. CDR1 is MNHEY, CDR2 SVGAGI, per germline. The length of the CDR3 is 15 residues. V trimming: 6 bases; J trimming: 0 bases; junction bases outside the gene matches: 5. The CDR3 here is CASSLDRSSGNTIYF. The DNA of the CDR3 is TGTGCCAGCAGCCTGGACAGGTCCTCTGGAAACACCATATATTTT.

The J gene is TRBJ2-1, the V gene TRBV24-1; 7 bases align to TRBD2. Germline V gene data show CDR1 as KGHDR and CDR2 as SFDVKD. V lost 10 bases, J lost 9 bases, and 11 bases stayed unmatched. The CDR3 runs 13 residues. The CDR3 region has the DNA TGTGCCACGTCCCCTGAGGGGAGGGGTGAGCAGTTCTTC. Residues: CATSPEGRGEQFF.

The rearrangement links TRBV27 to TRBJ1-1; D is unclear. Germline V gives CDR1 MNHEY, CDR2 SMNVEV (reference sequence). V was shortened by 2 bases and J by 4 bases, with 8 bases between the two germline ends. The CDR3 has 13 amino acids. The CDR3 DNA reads TGTGCCAGCAGTTTAGCAGTTCTCACTGAAGCTTTCTTT. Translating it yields CASSLAVLTEAFF.

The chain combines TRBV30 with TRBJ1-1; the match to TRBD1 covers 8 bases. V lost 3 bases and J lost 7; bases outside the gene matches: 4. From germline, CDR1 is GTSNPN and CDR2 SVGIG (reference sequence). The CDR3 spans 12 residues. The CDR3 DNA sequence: TGTGCCTGGAGGGACAGGGAGGGTGAAGCTTTCTTT. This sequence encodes CAWRDREGEAFF.

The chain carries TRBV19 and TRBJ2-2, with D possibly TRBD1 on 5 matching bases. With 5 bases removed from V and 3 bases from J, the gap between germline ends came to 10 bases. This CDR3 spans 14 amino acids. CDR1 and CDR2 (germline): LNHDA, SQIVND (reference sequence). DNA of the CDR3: TGTGCCAGTAGTGGTCAGGGATACACCGGGGAGCTGTTTTTT. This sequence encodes CASSGQGYTGELFF.